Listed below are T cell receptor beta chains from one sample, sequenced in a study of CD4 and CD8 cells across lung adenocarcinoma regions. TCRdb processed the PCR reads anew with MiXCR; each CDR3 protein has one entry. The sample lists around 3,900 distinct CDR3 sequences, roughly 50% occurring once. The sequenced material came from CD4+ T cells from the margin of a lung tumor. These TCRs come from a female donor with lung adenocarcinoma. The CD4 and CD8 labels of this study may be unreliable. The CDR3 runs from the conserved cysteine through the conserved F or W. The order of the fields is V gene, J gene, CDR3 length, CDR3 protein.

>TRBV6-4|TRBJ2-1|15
CASSPGTGTYNEQFF
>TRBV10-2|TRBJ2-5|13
CASSVIAEDTQYF
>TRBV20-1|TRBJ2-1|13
CSGRSGSRWEQFF
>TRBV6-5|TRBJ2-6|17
CASSWLRDNSGANVLTF
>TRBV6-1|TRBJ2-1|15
CASSESASSYNEQFF
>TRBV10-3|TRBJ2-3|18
CAIRGGGSRNWGTDTQYF
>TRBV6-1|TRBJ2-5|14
CAGSGGVSTETQYF
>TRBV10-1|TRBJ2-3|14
CASSDSVGSDTQYF
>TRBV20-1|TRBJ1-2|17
CSARDLARTGGFGGYTF
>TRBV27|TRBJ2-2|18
CASSLYSPGTGNTGELFF
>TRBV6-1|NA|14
CASRGEGPRRAQYF
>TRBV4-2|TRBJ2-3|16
CASSQDQGRGSDTQYF
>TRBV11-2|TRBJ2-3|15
CASSLDRQGAHTQYF
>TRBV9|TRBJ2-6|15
CASSVAGGGANVLTF
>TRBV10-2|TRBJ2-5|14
CASSESGYQETQYF
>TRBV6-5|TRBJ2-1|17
CASSSPGLAAAYNEQFF
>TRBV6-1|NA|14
CAGSEGRDEGSQYF
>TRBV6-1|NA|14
CASSDAAYLYEQYF
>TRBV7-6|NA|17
CASSLEFGLASYNEQYF
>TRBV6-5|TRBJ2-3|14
CASSYEQARDTQYF
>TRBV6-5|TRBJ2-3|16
CASSLLAGRTTDTQYF
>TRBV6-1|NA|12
CASSLVSYEQYF
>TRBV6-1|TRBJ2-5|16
CACKGLVGRDQDTQYF
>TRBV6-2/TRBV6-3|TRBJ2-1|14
CASLREGTYNEQFF
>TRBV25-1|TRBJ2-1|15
CASSGQGAGANVQTF
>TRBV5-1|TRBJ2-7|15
CASSSREGPSYEQYF
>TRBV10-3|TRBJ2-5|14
CAGRGGSGPETQYF
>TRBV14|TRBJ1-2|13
CASSLDIYYGYTF
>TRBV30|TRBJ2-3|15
CAWRRTSDSTDTQYF
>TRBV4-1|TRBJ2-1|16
CASSRPGQPPYNEQFF
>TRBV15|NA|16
CATSSPLSGRMETQYF
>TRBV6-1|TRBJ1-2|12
CASGVGAGGYTF
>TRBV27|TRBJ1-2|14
CASSLGPGGNGYTF
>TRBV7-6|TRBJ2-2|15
CASTTTGFDTGELFF
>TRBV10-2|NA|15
CASRAMSVSSYEQYF
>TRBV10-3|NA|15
CALGVQGVSTNKQYF
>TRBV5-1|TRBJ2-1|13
CASSIPPSNEQFF
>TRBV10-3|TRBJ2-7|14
CASSESGGAYEQYF
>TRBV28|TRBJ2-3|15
CASSSGSTSTDTQYF
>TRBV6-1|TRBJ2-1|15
CASSEYVYRYNEQFF
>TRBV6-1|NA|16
CASGGLGRRGTDTQYF
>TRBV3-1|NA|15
CASSLLGQDDKTQYF
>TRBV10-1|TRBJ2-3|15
CASSEGKASTDTQYF
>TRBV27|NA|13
CASRRQGSYEQYF
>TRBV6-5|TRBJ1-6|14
CASSYGQVGSPLHF
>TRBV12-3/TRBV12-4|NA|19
CASSFLLTTGQGVYNEQYF
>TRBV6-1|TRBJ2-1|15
CASSEWLAAYNEQFF
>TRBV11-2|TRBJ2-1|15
CASTGGQGTYNEQFF
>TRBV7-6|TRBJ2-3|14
CASSLRQSTDTQYF
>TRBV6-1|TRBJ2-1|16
CASRPSGLAGGYSLFF
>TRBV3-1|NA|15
CASSQDGGYSYEQYF
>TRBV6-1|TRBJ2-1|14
CASTQAPLMIEQFF
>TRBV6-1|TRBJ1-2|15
CASSVQTGASYGYTF
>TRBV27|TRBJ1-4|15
CASSFFGGRPEKLFF
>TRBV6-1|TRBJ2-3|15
CASRTSGGGTDTQYF
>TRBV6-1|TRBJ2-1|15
CASSRSAPPYNEQFF
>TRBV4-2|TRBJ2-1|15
CASRTGTGDYNEQFF
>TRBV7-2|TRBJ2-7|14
CASSRPGTGFEQYF
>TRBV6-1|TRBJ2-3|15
CASGIGGQGADTQYF
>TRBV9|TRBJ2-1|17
CASSVDRGPLPYNEQFF